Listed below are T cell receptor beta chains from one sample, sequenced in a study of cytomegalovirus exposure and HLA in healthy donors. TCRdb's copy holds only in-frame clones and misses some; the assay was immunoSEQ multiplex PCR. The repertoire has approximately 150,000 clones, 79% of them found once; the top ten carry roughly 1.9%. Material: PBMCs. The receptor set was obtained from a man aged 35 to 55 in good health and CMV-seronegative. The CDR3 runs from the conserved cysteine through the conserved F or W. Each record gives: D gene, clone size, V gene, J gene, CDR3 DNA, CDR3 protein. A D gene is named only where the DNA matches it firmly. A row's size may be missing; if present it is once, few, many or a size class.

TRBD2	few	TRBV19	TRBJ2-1	TGTGCCAGTAGTAAGGGACTAGCGGGGGGATTGAATGAGCAGTTCTTC	CASSKGLAGGLNEQFF
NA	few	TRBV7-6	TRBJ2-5	TGTGCCAGCAGCTCGACACGTCAAGAGACCCAGTACTTC	CASSSTRQETQYF
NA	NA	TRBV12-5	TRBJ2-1	TGTGCTAGTGGGACGGCGGGCGAATACAATGAGCAGTTCTTC	CASGTAGEYNEQFF
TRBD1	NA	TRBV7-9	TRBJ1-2	TGTGCCAGCAGCTTAGGAGGACAGGAGGGGAACTATGGCTACACCTTC	CASSLGGQEGNYGYTF
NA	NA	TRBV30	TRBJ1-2	TGTGCCTGGAGGGGCAGGGCCTATGGCTACACCTTC	CAWRGRAYGYTF
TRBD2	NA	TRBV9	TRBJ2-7	TGTGCCAGCAGCGTGGCTAGCGGGAGCGCCTACGAGCAGTACTTC	CASSVASGSAYEQYF
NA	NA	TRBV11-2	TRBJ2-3	TGTGCCAGCTCCTCGGAGCGGGGCACAGATACGCAGTATTTT	CASSSERGTDTQYF
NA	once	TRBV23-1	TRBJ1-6	TGCGCCAGCAGTCAATTCTCGAGAGGGCGTGCACCCCTCCACTTT	CASSQFSRGRAPLHF
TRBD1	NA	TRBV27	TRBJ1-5	TGTGCCAGCAGTTTGTCGAGGGGGCGTCAGCCCCAGCATTTT	CASSLSRGRQPQHF
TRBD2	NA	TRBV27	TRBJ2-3	TGTGCCAGCTCCCGGCGGGAGGGCCGGGTAGATACGCAGTATTTT	CASSRREGRVDTQYF
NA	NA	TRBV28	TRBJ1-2	TGTGCCAGCACTACTAAACAGGGTGTCACCTATGGCTACACCTTC	CASTTKQGVTYGYTF
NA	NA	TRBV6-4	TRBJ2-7	TGTGCCAGCAGTGAGGGCAGCAACGAGCAGTACTTC	CASSEGSNEQYF
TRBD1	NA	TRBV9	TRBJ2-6	TGTGCCAGCAGCCCCCGCCCGGGACAGGGGGCTTCTGGGGCCAACGTCCTGACTTTC	CASSPRPGQGASGANVLTF
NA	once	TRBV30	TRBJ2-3	TGTGCCTGGACCGCGGCGGATATGCAGTATTTT	CAWTAADMQYF
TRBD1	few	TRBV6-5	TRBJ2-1	TGTGCCAGCAGTTACTCGATAGGGACAGGGGGTAATGAGCAGTTCTTC	CASSYSIGTGGNEQFF
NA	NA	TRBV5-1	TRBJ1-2	TGCGCCAGCAGCTTGACAAATAACTATGGCTACACCTTC	CASSLTNNYGYTF
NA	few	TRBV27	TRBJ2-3	TGTGGCTCCCGGTGGTCAGGGGAGACAGATACGCAGTATTTT	CGSRWSGETDTQYF
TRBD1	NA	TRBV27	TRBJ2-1	TGTGCCAGCAGTTTATCGACAGGGCTTGATGAGCAGTTCTTC	CASSLSTGLDEQFF
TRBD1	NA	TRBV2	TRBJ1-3	TGTGCCAGCAGCTCACAGGGGGCGGTTGGAAACACCATATATTTT	CASSSQGAVGNTIYF
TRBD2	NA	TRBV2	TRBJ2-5	TGTGCCAGCACTTTGGGGGGGGAGACCCAGTACTTC	CASTLGGETQYF
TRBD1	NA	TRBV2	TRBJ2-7	TGTGCCAGCACCGGACAGGGTTTCAACGAGCAGTACTTC	CASTGQGFNEQYF
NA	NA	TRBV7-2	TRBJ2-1	TGTGCCAGCAGCTTAGTGTCTGCGGGTGAGCAGTTCTTC	CASSLVSAGEQFF
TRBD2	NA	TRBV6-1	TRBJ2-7	TGTGCCAGCATTGGGACTAGCGTTTCCTACGAGCAGTACTTC	CASIGTSVSYEQYF
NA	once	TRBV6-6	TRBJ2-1	TGTGCCAGCACCCCACCGACTAGTTACAATGAGCAGTTCTTC	CASTPPTSYNEQFF
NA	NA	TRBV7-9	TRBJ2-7	TGTGCCACCGCCCAGGGGAGCGGCGAGCAGTACTTC	CATAQGSGEQYF
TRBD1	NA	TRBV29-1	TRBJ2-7	TGCAGCGTGACCGGGACAGGCTCCTACGAGCAGTACTTC	CSVTGTGSYEQYF